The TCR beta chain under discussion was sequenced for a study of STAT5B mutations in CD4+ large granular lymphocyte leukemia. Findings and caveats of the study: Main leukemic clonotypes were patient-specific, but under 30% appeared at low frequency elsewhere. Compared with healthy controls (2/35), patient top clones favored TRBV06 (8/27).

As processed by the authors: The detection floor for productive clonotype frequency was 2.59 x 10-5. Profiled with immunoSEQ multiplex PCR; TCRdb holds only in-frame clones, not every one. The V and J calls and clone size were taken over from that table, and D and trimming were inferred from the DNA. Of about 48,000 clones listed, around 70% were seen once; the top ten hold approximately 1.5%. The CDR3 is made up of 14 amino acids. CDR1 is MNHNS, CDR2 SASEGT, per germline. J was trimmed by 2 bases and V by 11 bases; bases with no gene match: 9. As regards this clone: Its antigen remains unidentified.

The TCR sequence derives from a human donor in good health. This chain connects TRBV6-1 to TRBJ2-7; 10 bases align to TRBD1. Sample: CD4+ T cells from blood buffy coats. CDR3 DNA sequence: TGTGCCTGCCAGACCGGGACAGGGGCCTACGAGCAGTACTTC. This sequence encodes CACQTGTGAYEQYF.